This T cell receptor (beta chain) derives from a study of T cell repertoires in cytomegalovirus infection. Study information: Shared public TCR beta signatures pointed to both CMV infection and a matching HLA type. General study findings and limits: Clonotype analysis showed dominance of the ex vivo response by HLA-C-restricted CMV-specific TCR beta clonotypes. CMV carriers having the relevant HLA were flagged by cumulative public TCR beta family frequency.

TCRdb reprocessed the reads via MiXCR and lists one record per CDR3 protein. The data show fewer than 550,000 distinct CDR3 sequences, approximately 15% seen once. V was trimmed by 5 bases and J by 2 bases, leaving 18 bases between them. Germline V lookup: CDR1 SGHVS, CDR2 FNYEAQ. The CDR3 consists of 16 residues. This clonotype is medium-sized within its sample. Antigen unknown. The chain uses TRBV7-6 and TRBJ1-1; tentatively, D is TRBD1 (6 bases). Sequenced sample: CD8+ T cells from PBMCs. This TCR was recovered from a human donor in good health (CMV status not recorded). Some clones in this sample may be carry-over from other donors' samples. CDR3 sequence reads: CASSPRRDMKNTEAFF. The CDR3 region has the DNA TGTGCCAGCAGCCCTCGAAGGGACATGAAAAACACTGAAGCTTTCTTT.